The present entry profiles one T cell receptor beta chain with its context. Its specificity is not known. Profiled with immunoSEQ multiplex PCR; TCRdb holds only in-frame clones, not every one. The table has 100,000 to 150,000 clones, roughly 91% seen once. These data come from a study of T cell responses to AZD1222 COVID-19 vaccine. V was pared by 8 bases and J by 5 bases, with 15 bases between. This CDR3 comprises 14 residues. CDR1 is KGHSH, CDR2 LQKENI, per germline. Study outcomes and limitations: Vaccination with two AZD1222 doses was followed by a rise in Spike-specific TCR breadth and depth.

The receptor comes from an adult in good health. The chain carries TRBV18 and TRBJ1-4; D might be TRBD1 (6 bases). The specimen comprised peripheral blood, sampled on day 0 of AZD1222 vaccination. CDR3 bases: TGTGCCAGCGCCCAACAGGGCCTCAATGAAAAACTGTTTTTT. Translation: CASAQQGLNEKLFF.